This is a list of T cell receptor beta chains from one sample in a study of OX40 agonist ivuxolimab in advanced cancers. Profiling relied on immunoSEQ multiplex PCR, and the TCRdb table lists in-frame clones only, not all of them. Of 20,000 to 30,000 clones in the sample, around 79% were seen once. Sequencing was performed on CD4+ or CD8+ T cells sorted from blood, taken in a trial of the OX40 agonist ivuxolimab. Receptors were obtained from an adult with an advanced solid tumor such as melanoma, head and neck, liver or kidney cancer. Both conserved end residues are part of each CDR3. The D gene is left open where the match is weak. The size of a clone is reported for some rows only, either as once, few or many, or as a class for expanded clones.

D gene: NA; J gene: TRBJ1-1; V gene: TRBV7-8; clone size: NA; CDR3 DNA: TGTGCCAGCAGCCCAACGACAGGCCCAACAAAAGCTTTCTTT; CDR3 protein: CASSPTTGPTKAFF
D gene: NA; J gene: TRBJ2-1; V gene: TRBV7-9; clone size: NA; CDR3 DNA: TGTGCCAGCAGCGGAGCGCTCGGCAATGAGCAGTTCTTC; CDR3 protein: CASSGALGNEQFF
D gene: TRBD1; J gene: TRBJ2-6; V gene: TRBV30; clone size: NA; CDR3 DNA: TGTGCCTGGAACCGGGACAGGGTGAGCTCTGGGGCCAACGTCCTGACTTTC; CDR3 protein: CAWNRDRVSSGANVLTF
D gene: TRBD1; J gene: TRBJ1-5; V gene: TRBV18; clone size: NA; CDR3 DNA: TGTGCCAGCTCACCCGACAGGGCGGATAGCAATCAGCCCCAGCATTTT; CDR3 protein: CASSPDRADSNQPQHF
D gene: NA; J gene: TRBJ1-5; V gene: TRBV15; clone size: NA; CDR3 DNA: TGTGCCACCAGCAGAGATCAACAGCCCCAGCATTTT; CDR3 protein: CATSRDQQPQHF
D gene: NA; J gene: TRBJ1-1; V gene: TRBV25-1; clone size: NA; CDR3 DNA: TGTGCCAGCATCCCCGGGGCCAACACTGAAGCTTTCTTT; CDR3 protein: CASIPGANTEAFF
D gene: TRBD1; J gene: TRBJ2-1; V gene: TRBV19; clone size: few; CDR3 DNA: TGTGCCAGTAGTTTACAGGGGGACAATGAGCAGTTCTTC; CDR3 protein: CASSLQGDNEQFF
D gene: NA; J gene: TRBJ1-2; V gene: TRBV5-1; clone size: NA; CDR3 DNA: TGCGCCAGCAGCGTCTTACAGGGTGGCTATGGCTACACCTTC; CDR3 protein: CASSVLQGGYGYTF
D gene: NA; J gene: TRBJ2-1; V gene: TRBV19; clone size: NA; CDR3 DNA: TGTGCCAGTAGTATCCAGGGGTCCTACAATGAGCAGTTCTTC; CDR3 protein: CASSIQGSYNEQFF
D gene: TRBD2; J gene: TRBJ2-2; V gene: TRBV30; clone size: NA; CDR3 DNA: TGTGCCTGGAGTGTTGGACTAGCGGGGGGGCCCGGGGAGCTGTTTTTT; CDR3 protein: CAWSVGLAGGPGELFF
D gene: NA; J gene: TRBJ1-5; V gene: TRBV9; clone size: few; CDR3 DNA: TGTGCCAGCAGCGTCGGCAGGGGTAATCAGCCCCAGCATTTT; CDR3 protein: CASSVGRGNQPQHF
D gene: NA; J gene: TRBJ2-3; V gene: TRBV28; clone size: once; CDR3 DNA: TGTGCCAGCAGTGACTCACCGGGGCTTGGTGGCACAGATACGCAGTATTTT; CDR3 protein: CASSDSPGLGGTDTQYF
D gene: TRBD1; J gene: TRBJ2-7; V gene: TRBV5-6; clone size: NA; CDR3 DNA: TGTGCCAGCGGGACAGGGGGTATCTACGAGCAGTACTTC; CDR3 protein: CASGTGGIYEQYF
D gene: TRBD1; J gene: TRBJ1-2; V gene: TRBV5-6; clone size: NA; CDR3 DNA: TGTGCCAGCAGAGGAGGACAGGGCCCCGAGGGCTACTATGGCTACACCTTC; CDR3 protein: CASRGGQGPEGYYGYTF
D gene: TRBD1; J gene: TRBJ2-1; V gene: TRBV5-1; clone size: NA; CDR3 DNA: TGCGCCAGCAGTCCCACAGGGGTCCCGAGACCATACAATGAGCAGTTCTTC; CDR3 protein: CASSPTGVPRPYNEQFF
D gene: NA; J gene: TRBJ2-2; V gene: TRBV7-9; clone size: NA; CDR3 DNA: TGTGCCAGCAGCTTGGCGACAGGTTCCACCGGGGAGCTGTTTTTT; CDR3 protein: CASSLATGSTGELFF
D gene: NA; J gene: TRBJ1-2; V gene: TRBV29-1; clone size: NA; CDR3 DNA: TGCAGCGTTGATGGGGCGCGGAACTATGGCTACACCTTC; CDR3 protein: CSVDGARNYGYTF
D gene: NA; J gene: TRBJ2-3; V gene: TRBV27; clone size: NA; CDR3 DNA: TGTGCCAGCAGTCCGAAGGCAGCTTACGCAGATACGCAGTATTTT; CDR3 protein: CASSPKAAYADTQYF
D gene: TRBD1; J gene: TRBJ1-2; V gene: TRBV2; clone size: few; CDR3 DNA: TGTGCCAGCAGTGTGAGTCAGGGGGCTGATGGCTACACCTTC; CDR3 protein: CASSVSQGADGYTF
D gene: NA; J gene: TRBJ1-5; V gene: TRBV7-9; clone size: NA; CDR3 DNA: TGTGCCAGCACCTTGGGATATCAGCCCCAGCATTTT; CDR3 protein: CASTLGYQPQHF
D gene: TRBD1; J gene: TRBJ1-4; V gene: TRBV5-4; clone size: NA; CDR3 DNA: TGTGCCAGCAGCTTGAGGGGACAGGGTAATGAAAAACTGTTTTTT; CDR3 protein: CASSLRGQGNEKLFF
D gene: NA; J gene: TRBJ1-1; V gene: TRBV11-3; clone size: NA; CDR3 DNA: TGTGCCAGCAGCTTATTCGGGAACACTGAAGCTTTCTTT; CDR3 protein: CASSLFGNTEAFF
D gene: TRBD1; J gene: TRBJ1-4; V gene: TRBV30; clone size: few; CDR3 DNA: TGTGCCTGGAGTCGGGGACAGGGAGGTGAAAAACTGTTTTTT; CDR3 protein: CAWSRGQGGEKLFF
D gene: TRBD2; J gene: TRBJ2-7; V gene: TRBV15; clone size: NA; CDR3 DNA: TGTGCCACCAGCAGAGCCGGTCTAGCGGGGGGCCGAGAGCAGTACTTC; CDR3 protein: CATSRAGLAGGREQYF
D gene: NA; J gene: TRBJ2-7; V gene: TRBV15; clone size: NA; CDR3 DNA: TGTGCCACCAGCAGAGAACCCGGCTCGTACGAGCAGTACTTC; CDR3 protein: CATSREPGSYEQYF
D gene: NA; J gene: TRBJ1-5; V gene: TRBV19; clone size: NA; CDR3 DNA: TGTGCCAGTAGTATGGAAGGGCCGAGGGGGGGTACAGGGAGGTTTCGCAATCAGCCCCAGCATTTT; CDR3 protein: CASSMEGPRGGTGRFRNQPQHF
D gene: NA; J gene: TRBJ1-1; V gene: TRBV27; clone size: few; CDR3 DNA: TGTGCCAGCAGTGAGGGAGGGACTGAAGCTTTCTTT; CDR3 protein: CASSEGGTEAFF
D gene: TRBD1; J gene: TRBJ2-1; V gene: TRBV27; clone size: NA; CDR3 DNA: TGTGCCAGCAGTTCCGGGACAGGGGGCCCCTTCTCCTACAATGAGCAGTTCTTC; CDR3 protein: CASSSGTGGPFSYNEQFF
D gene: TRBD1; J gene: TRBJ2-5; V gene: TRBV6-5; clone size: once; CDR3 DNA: TGTGCCAGCAGTCCTCGGACAGGGGTTGAGACCCAGTACTTC; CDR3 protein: CASSPRTGVETQYF
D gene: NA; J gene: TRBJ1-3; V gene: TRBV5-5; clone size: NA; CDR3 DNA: TGTGCCAGCAGCTCGACAGGTCGCTCTGGAAACACCATATATTTT; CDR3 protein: CASSSTGRSGNTIYF
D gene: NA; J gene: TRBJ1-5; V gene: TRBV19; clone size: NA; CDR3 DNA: TGTGCCAGTAGTATAGATTACGGGGGGCGAGGGCCCCAGCATTTT; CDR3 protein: CASSIDYGGRGPQHF
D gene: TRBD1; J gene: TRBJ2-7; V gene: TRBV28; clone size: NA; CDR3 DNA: TGTGCCAGCAGTTCCTTGGGGTGGGCGGGACAGGGGGCGTATACCCTGTACGAGCAGTACTTC; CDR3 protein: CASSSLGWAGQGAYTLYEQYF
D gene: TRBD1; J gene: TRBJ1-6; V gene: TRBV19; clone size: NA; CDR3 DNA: TGTGCCAGTAGTCCCGGGACAGGGGGCAGTTCACCCCTCCACTTT; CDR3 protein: CASSPGTGGSSPLHF
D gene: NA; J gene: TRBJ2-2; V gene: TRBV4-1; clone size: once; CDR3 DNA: TGCGCCAGCAGCCAAGAAAGAGGGGCGAACACCGGGGAGCTGTTTTTT; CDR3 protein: CASSQERGANTGELFF
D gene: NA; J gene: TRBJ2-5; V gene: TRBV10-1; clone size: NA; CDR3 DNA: TGCGCCAGCAGTGATTCCTACGGGACGGCAGAGACCCAGTACTTC; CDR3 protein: CASSDSYGTAETQYF
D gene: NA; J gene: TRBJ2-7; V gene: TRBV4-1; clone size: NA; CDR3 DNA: TGCGCCAGCAGCCAAGCCGGGGTGACGCAGTACTTC; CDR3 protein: CASSQAGVTQYF
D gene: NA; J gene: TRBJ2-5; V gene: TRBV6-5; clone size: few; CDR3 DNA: TGTGCCAGCAGTTACGTGGGGGCGGAGACCCAGTACTTC; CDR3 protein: CASSYVGAETQYF
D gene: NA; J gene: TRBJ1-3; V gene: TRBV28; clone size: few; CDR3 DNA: TGTGCCAGCAGTTATAAGAACACCATATATTTT; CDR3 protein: CASSYKNTIYF
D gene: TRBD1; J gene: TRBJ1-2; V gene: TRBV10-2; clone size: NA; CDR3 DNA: TGCGCCAGCAGCCCGAACAGGGGTGACTATGGCTACACCTTC; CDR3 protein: CASSPNRGDYGYTF